The 5 T cell receptor beta chains reported below all come from one sample, sequenced in a study of T-cell memory formation after mild COVID-19. MiXCR, run by TCRdb on the 5' RACE reads, gives a single entry per CDR3 protein. The sample records roughly 400,000 distinct CDR3 sequences, roughly 17% being singletons. Sequenced input: PBMCs or a T cell subset sorted from them (not recorded which). The receptors stem from a young man who had mild COVID-19 (a few samples of this study predate the infection). Cell type and time point are not known.

This clonotype was seen a handful of times. The chain has TRBV15 and TRBJ2-5, with TRBD1 matching over 7 bases. Germline V lookup: CDR1 LNHNV, CDR2 YYDKDF (reference sequence). J was trimmed by 5 bases and V by 5 bases; bases with no gene match: 8. This CDR3 is 14 amino acids long. This CDR3 is CATSGGQVSETQYF. The CDR3 bases are TGTGCCACCAGCGGCGGACAGGTTTCGGAGACCCAGTACTTC.

The V gene is TRBV10-3, the J gene TRBJ2-5; 9 nucleotides line up with TRBD2. V lost 3 bases to trimming and J lost 0 bases; unmatched junction nucleotides: 8. Germline-derived CDR1 and CDR2 are ENHRY and SYGVKD. The CDR3 has 17 residues. The CDR3 nucleotides are TGTGCCATCAGTGATCCTAGCGGGGATACATACCAAGAGACCCAGTACTTC. This encodes CAISDPSGDTYQETQYF.

This clonotype was counted many times. The chain has TRBV12-3 or TRBV12-4 and TRBJ2-3; tentative D call: TRBD1 (7 bases). The CDR3 sequence is 16 residues long. Trimming removed 7 bases at V and 3 bases at J, with 20 bases between. CDR3 DNA sequence: TGTGCCAGCACCTTGGGGTCCAGGGGGAGGACAGATACGCAGTATTTT. It specifies CASTLGSRGRTDTQYF.

This clonotype has only a few counts. The chain couples TRBV4-2 to TRBJ2-5; TRBD1 aligns across 7 bases. The CDR3 contains 15 residues. Unmatched junction bases numbered 4, after V lost 1 base and J lost 2 bases. Germline CDR1 reads LGHNA; CDR2 reads YNFKEQ. The CDR3 DNA reads TGTGCCAGCAGCCAAGGCGACAGGGAGCAAGAGACCCAGTACTTC. Protein product: CASSQGDREQETQYF.

This clonotype was counted only a few times. The chain carries TRBV10-3 and TRBJ1-5; D may be TRBD1 (5 bases). The V gene's germline CDR1 is ENHRY and CDR2 SYGVKD. This CDR3 spans 15 amino acids. The V gene lost 7 bases and the J gene lost 1 base, with 14 bases spanning the gap. The CDR3 bases are TGTGCCATCACCGGGCAGGGTGAGAGCAATCAGCCCCAGCATTTT. It codes for CAITGQGESNQPQHF.